This TCR beta chain was captured in a study of cytomegalovirus exposure and HLA in healthy donors (TCRdb year 2017). Broadly, across the study: In an earlier analysis of approximately 640 of the donors, approximately 260 Gb of sequence data and some 120 million unique TCR beta sequences from 180 million or so T cells were reported. An early release that covered about 600 HLA-typed donors contained approximately 300 gigabases of sequencing data and around 80 million unique TCR sequences. Among the roughly 400 genotyped donors, around 79% belonged to the genetic ancestry cluster associated with self-reported Caucasian donors. The aim of the study was to test whether cataloging public T cell receptors could identify signatures of past pathogen exposure. The study used immunosequencing to profile the T cell repertoires of several hundred subjects and linked those repertoires to cytomegalovirus serostatus. A separate validation cohort of about 110 different subjects was used in addition to the 666-subject first cohort. To predict cytomegalovirus infection status, the study combined high-throughput TCR immunosequencing, statistical association of individual TCRs with disease status, and machine learning. In a later analysis, previously published TCR beta repertoires from roughly 710 donors were re-analyzed and high-resolution HLA genotyping was added so that TCR occurrence patterns could be studied. In the later analysis, no new phenotypic data were used to find candidate immune exposures; instead, reliance was placed on TCR beta sequences and their occurrence across donors. An earlier analysis of 500 to 650 of the donors applied high-throughput TCR beta sequencing to assess whether each TCR beta V gene segment acted as functional or pseudogenic. Donor age, sex, ethnicity and CMV serostatus were collected together with the repertoire data. In a later genetic analysis, genome-wide SNP genotypes for about three fifths of the roughly 670 donors were used, and that subset was treated as a discovery cohort. Every repertoire in the discovery cohort had been generated on one and the same sequencing platform. Class I and class II HLA loci were covered by the typing at four-digit resolution. The number of donors typed differed by locus, with about 620-630 for A, B, C, DRB1 and DQB1, over 500 for DQA1, 600 to 610 for DPA1, and some 470 for DPB1. Because of strong linkage in the cohort, four to six DR-DQ haplotypes were treated as single units for association and clustering. Among several hundred genotyped donors of the cohort, an average of about 240,000 unique TCR beta nucleotide sequences was sequenced per donor, of which about 20% were non-productive.

Libraries were made using the immunoSEQ multiplex PCR assay. The multiplex PCR relied on a mix of 60 forward primers for TCR Vbeta segments and 13 reverse primers for TCR Jbeta segments. The CDR3 region of rearranged TCR beta genes was amplified from genomic DNA with a multiplex PCR assay. Amplified TCR beta libraries were sequenced as 87-base-pair reads on the Illumina HiSeq System. On the authors' methods: In a later analysis, 70 million to 95 million unique TCR beta chains were counted across the 500 to 850 repertoires, and around 10 million of these chains were shared by at least two donors. A nearest-neighbor algorithm error-corrected the raw reads and collapsed the reads into unique sequences, merging closely related sequences to remove PCR and sequencing errors. Alignment of CDR3 sequences to IMGT reference sequences was used to assign V, D and J gene segments. For a sequence to be retained, a match of at least six nucleotides to both a V gene segment and a J gene segment was required. A rearrangement was called productive if the CDR3 had no stop codons and remained in frame with V and J, and every other rearrangement was called non-productive. CDR3 was defined by IMGT convention, running from the second conserved V-encoded cysteine to the conserved J-encoded phenylalanine. The earlier analysis of 500 to 750 of the donors excluded any sequence lacking an unambiguous match to a single V gene segment. In an earlier analysis of 587 of the donors, V segments were called functional above 56.7% productive rearrangements and were called segregating when the between-donor standard deviation exceeded 5%. To diagnose cytomegalovirus status from the catalog of TCR beta chain sequences, a statistical classification framework was built. In a later analysis, V and J genes were assigned by comparing TCR nucleotide sequences against IMGT/GENE-DB human TR gene sequences. A later analysis assigned CDR3 sequences and most-parsimonious VDJ recombination scenarios with the TCRdist pipeline. A later analysis defined each TCR beta chain by its CDR3 amino acid sequence plus V-gene family, and excluded reads lacking a unique V-gene family. A later analysis removed several hundred highly shared, low-generation-probability nucleotide sequences to deal with suspected cross-contamination and a sequencing artifact. For each public chain, a later analysis derived a clonal expansion index from normalized ranks of inferred template counts within each repertoire. A later analysis computed generation probabilities with a VDJ recombination model fitted to out-of-frame rearrangements, and checked the results against IGoR. A later analysis scored TCR-TCR, TCR-HLA and TCR-CMV co-occurrence with hypergeometric tests, applying a repertoire-size bias correction to TCR pairs. A later analysis estimated false discovery rates by permuting HLA or CMV assignments 20 times. In a later analysis, co-occurring TCRs were grouped using DBSCAN, with TCRdist sequence similarity added in when clustering inside HLA-allele-positive subsets. Co-occurrence clustering excluded repertoires with fewer than 30,000 or more than 120,000 public chains, plus five with anomalous nucleotide sharing. TCRdb limited this immuneACCESS table to in-frame rearrangements with V and J called. A share of clones is missing; checked studies link under half to unresolved V genes, and the rest is unexplained. V and J calls and clone size are as listed in that table; D and trimming were resolved from the DNA. Within this sample are hundreds of thousands of clones, with under 80% of them counted one time only. The ten largest clones add up to approximately 2.3% of the sample.

The cohort comprised 670 or so healthy bone marrow donors. Cohort members were all nominally healthy when sampled, although unrecorded immune exposures were likely present. The donor tested CMV seronegative and was one of the 352 seronegative cohort members. A peripheral blood sample was collected from each donor, and TCR beta sequencing was performed on peripheral blood mononuclear cells. The Qiagen DNeasy Blood Extraction Kit was used to extract genomic DNA from the blood cell samples. Overall results and qualifications from the work: In a later analysis, HLA-associated TCR beta chains were found to be more clonally expanded and to have lower generation probabilities than equally common non-associated chains. In a later analysis, 16,951 TCR beta sequences were associated with specific HLA alleles at a false discovery rate of 0.05. Correlated functional status among segregating V segments might be attributable to linkage disequilibrium, but an unknown experimental factor could not be ruled out. A further reported finding was that TCR beta sequences accurately predicted the HLA-A and HLA-B alleles for most subjects in the first cohort. Assigning TCR associations to individual alleles was difficult when HLA alleles, especially DR and DQ, strongly co-occurred. About 17 rarely observed V segments, including chromosome 9 orphons, were excluded from the earlier analysis of several hundred of the donors because counts were too low. In a later genetic analysis, a missense DCLRE1C variant was associated with V-gene and J-gene trimming of TCR beta chains, and the association was replicated in an independent cohort. The study gave a list of 150 to 200 TCR beta chains associated with cytomegalovirus. In an earlier analysis of about 600 of the donors, most TCR beta V segments appeared in productive rearrangements about 90% or about 30% of the time, broadly matching IMGT annotations. Because the 87-base-pair reads could not distinguish some IMGT-functional V segments, including TRBV6-2 and TRBV6-3, those segments were excluded. In a later analysis, several top co-occurrence clusters were reported to appear linked to parvovirus B19, influenza, CMV and Epstein-Barr virus. Three of the identified cytomegalovirus-associated TCR beta chains were confirmed in vitro to be specific for cytomegalovirus antigens. A cluster of highly shared sequence variants was judged likely to represent a technical artifact of the sequencing pipeline. The classifier was reported to diagnose cytomegalovirus status with high specificity and sensitivity in both the original and validation cohorts. In a later analysis, TCR association rates were found to vary across HLA loci, with the most associated TCRs seen for DRB1 alleles and the fewest for HLA-C alleles. In a later genetic analysis, fewer N-insertions in productive TCRs were reported among donors in an Asian-associated ancestry cluster than the roughly 640-donor mean. The only immune exposure information available for the cohort was CMV serostatus. Most CMV-associated TCR beta chains appeared to be HLA-restricted in a later analysis, and the HLA associations seemed to be driven largely by CMV exposure. The presence/absence analyses assumed that sequencing depth was roughly uniform across donors, and that assumption may not be true. Because some donors lacked HLA typing at each locus, the association tests relied only on the typed subset. While some public TCRs were present in many individuals, most TCR sequences turned up only very rarely across donors. In this cohort, only TCR beta chains were sequenced, and detectable features were limited by the absence of alpha or paired-chain data. It was suggested by the authors that the approach could potentially be generalized to other disease states and immunological phenotypes.

In regard to this clone: The antigen it binds to is not known. No clone much larger than this one lies a single base away; base qualities are absent.

From cysteine to phenylalanine, the CDR3 is 13 amino acids long. Just the 39-base CDR3 DNA is kept, in frame starting at base 1. In the germline V gene, CDR1 corresponds to SQVTM and CDR2 to ANQGSEA. V lost 6 bases and J lost 3 bases, and the count of bases not matched to a germline gene is 7. Here the chain combines TRBV29-1 and TRBJ2-7, and TRBD1 aligns with 8 junction nucleotides. The sample was PBMCs. The sequence came from a female donor in good health and CMV-seronegative. At the DNA level, the sequence is TGCAGCGTCCCTGACAGGGGAGGCTACGAGCAGTACTTC. Its protein is CSVPDRGGYEQYF.